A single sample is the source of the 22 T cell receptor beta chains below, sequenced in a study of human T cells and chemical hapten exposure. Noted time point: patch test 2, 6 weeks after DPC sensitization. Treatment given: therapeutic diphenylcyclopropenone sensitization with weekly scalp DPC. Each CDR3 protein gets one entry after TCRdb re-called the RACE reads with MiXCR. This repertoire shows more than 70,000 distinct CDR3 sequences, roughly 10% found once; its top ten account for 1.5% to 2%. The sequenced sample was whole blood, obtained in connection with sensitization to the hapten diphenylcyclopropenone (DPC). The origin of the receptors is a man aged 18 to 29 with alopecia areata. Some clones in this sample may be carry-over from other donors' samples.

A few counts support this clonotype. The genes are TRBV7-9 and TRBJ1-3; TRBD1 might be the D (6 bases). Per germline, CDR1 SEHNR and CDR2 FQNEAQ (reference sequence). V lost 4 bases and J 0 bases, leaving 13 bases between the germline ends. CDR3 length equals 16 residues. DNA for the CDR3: TGTGCCAGCAGCTCCTCACAGGGAAACTCTGGAAACACCATATATTTT. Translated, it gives CASSSSQGNSGNTIYF.

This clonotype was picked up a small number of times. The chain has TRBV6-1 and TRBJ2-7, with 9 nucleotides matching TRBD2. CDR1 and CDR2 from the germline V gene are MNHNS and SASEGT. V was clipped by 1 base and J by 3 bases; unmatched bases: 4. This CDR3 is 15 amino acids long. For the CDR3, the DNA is TGTGCCAGCAGTGAAGTGGCTAGCGGGGACTACGAGCAGTACTTC. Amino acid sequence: CASSEVASGDYEQYF.

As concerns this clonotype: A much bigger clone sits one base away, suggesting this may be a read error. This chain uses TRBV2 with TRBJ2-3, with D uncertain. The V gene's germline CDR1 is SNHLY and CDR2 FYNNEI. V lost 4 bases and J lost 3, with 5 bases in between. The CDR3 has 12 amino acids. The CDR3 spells CASSGRTDTQYF. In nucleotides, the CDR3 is TGTGCCAGCAGTGGAAGGACAGATACGCAGTATTTT.

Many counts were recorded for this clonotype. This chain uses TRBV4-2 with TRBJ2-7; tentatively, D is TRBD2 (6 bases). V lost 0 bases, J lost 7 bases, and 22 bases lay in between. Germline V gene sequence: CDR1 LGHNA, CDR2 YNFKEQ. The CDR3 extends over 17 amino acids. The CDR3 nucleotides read TGTGCCAGCAGCCAAGATATAATTGGTTGGTCGGGGGTGGAGCAGTACTTC. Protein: CASSQDIIGWSGVEQYF.

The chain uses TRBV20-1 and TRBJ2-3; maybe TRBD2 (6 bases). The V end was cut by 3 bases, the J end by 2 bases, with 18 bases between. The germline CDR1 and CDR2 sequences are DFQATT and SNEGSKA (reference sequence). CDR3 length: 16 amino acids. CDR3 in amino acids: CSASRWTIEATDTQYF. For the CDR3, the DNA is TGCAGTGCTAGTCGGTGGACTATTGAGGCCACAGATACGCAGTATTTT.

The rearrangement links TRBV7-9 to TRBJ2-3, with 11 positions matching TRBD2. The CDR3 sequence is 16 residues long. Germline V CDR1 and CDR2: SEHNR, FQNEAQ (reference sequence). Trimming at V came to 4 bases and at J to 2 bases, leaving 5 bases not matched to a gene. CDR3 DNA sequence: TGTGCCAGCAGCTCCGGACTAGCGGGCCTCACAGATACGCAGTATTTT. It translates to CASSSGLAGLTDTQYF.

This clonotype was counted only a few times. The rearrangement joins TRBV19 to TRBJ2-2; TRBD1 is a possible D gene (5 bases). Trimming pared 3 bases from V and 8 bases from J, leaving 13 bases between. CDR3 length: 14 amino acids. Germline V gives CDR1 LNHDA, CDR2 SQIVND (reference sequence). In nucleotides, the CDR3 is TGTGCCAGTAGTATTAATTCTGACAGAGGGGAGCTGTTTTTT. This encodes CASSINSDRGELFF.

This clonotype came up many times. The CDR3 bases are TGCGCCAGCAGCTTGGCGAGACAGGGGATCGGCGGGGAGCTGTTTTTT. Translated: CASSLARQGIGGELFF. The J gene is TRBJ2-2, the V gene TRBV5-1; 8 positions agree with TRBD1. V dropped 0 bases and J dropped 7; count of bases not matched to a gene: 8. This CDR3 is built from 16 residues. Germline CDR1 SGHRS, CDR2 YFSETQ.

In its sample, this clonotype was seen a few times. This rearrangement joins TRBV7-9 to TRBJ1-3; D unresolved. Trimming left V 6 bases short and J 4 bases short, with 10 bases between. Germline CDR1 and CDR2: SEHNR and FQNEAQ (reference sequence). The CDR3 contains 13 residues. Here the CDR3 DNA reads TGTGCCAGCAGGAGGGAGACCGGAAACACCATATATTTT. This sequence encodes CASRRETGNTIYF.

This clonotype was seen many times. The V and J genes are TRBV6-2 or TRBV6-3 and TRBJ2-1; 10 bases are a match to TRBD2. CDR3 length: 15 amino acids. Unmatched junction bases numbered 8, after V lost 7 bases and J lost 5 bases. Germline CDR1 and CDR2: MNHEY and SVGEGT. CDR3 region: CASTQAGGLHNEQFF. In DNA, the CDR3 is TGTGCCAGCACCCAAGCGGGGGGGCTTCACAATGAGCAGTTCTTC.

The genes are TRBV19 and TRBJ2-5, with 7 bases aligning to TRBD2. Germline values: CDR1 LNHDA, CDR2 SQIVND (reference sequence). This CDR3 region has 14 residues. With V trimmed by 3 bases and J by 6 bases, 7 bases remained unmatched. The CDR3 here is CASSMGAGKKTQYF. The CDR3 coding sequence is TGTGCCAGTAGTATGGGAGCGGGGAAGAAGACCCAGTACTTC. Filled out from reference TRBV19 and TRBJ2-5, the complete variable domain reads DGGITQSPKYLFRKEGQNVTLSCEQNLNHDAMYWYRQDPGQGLRLIYYSQIVNDFQKGDIAEGYSVSREKKESFPLTVTSAQKNPTAFYLCASSMGAGKKTQYFGPGTRLLVL.

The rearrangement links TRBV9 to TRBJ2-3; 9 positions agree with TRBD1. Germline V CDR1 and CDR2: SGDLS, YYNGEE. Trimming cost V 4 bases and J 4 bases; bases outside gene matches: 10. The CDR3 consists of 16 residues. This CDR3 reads CASSTRTGDIADTQYF. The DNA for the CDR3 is TGTGCCAGCAGCACCCGGACAGGGGACATCGCAGATACGCAGTATTTT.

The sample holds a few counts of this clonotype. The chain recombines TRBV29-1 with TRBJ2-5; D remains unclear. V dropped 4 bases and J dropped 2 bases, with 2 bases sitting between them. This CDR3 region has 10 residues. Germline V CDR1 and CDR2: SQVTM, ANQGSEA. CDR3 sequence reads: CSVGQETQYF. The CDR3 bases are TGCAGCGTTGGACAAGAGACCCAGTACTTC. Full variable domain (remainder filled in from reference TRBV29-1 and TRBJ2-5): SAVISQKPSRDICQRGTSLTIQCQVDSQVTMMFWYRQQPGQSLTLIATANQGSEATYESGFVIDKFPISRPNLTFSTLTVSNMSPEDSSIYLCSVGQETQYFGPGTRLLVL.

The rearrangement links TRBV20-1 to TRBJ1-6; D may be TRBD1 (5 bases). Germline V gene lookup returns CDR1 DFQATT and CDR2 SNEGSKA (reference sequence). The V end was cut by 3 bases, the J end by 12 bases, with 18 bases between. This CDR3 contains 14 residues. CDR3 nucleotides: TGCAGTGCTAGGGAACCGGGACCCGGGGGACCCCTCCACTTT. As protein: CSAREPGPGGPLHF.

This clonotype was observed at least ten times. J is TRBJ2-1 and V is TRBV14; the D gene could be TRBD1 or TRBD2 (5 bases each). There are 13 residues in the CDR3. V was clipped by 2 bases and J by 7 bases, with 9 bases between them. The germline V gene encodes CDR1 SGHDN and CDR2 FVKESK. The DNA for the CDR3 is TGTGCCAGCAGCCAATCCAGGGAGAATGAGCAGTTCTTC. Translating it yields CASSQSRENEQFF.

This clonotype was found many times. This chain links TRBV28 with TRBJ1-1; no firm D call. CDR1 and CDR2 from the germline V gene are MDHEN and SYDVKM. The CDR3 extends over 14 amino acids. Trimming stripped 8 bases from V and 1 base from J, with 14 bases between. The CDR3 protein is CASLYPDSNTEAFF. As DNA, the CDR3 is TGTGCCAGCTTATACCCGGACTCGAACACTGAAGCTTTCTTT.

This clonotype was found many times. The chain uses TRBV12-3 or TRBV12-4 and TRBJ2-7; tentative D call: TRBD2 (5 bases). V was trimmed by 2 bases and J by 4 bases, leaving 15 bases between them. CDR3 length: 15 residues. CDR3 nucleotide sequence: TGTGCCAGCAGTTTACGGTCCGGGGAGCAATACGAGCAGTACGTC. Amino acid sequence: CASSLRSGEQYEQYV.

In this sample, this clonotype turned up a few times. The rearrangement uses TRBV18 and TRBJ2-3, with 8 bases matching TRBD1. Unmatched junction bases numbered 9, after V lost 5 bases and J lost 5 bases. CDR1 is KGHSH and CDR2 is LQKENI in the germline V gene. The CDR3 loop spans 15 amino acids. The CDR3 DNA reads TGTGCCAGCTCAAGGGACAGGAATACCTTAGATACGCAGTATTTT. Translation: CASSRDRNTLDTQYF.

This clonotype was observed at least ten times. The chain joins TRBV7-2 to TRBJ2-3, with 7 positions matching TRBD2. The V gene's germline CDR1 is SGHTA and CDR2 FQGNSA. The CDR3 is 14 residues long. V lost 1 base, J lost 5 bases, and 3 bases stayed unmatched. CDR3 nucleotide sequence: TGTGCCAGCAGCTTAGTCAGGGAGGGAGATACGCAGTATTTT. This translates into CASSLVREGDTQYF.

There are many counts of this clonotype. CDR3 residues: CASSSPRDRGHTGELFF. The CDR3 DNA reads as TGTGCCAGCAGTTCACCCCGGGACAGGGGCCACACCGGGGAGCTGTTTTTT. The V and J genes are TRBV28 and TRBJ2-2; 10 bases are shared with TRBD1. The germline gives CDR1 MDHEN, CDR2 SYDVKM. This CDR3 spans 17 amino acids. Trimming cost V 4 bases and J 3 bases; bases outside gene matches: 8.

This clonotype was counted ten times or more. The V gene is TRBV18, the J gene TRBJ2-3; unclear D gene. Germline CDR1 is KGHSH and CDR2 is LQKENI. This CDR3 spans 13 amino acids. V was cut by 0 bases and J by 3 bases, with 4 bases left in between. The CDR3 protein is CASSPPGTDTQYF. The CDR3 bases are TGTGCCAGCTCACCACCAGGGACAGATACGCAGTATTTT.

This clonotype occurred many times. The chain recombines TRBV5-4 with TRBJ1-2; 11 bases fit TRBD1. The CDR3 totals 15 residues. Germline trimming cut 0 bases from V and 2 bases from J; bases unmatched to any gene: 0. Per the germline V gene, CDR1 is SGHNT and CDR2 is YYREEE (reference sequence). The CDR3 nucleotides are TGTGCCAGCAGCTTGGGGACAGGGGGCAACTATGGCTACACCTTC. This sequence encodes CASSLGTGGNYGYTF.